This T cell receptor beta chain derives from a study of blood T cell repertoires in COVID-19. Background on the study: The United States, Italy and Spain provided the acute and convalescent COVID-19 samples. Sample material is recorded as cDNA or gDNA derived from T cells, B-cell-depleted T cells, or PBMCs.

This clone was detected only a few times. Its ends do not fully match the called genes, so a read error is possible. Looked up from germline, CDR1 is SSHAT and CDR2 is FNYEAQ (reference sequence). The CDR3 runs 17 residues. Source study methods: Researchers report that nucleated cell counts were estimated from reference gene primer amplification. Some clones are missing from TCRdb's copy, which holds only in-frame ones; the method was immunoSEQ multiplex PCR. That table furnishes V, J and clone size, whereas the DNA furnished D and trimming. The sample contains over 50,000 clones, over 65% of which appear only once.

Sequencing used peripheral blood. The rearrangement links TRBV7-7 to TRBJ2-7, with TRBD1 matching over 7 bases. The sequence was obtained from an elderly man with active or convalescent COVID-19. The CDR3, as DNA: TGTGCTAGCAGCTTAGAAGTGTCTTTCGACAGGGTCTACGAGCAGTACTTC. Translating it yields CASSLEVSFDRVYEQYF.